Shown below are 26 T cell receptor beta chains from a single sample sequenced in a study of tumor-infiltrating lymphocytes in primary liver carcinoma. Reverse transcription of around 0.45 ug total RNA with a constant-region primer produced TCR beta cDNA. Three nested multiplex PCR rounds, a slightly modified ARM-PCR method, built the TCR beta libraries. TRBV1-TRBV30 forward and Cbeta reverse primers drove the first two roughly 10-cycle rounds. Using its own MiXCR run on the multiplex PCR reads, TCRdb lists one record per CDR3 protein. The sample lists some 87,000 distinct CDR3 sequences, 68% occurring once. Both RNA and DNA were isolated together from around 20-30 mg of bulk tissue that had not been sorted. Sequencing input: tumor-adjacent normal liver tissue. These receptors were taken from a man in his forties or fifties with primary liver carcinoma and hepatitis B virus infection.

About this clonotype itself: A junction boundary mismatches the germline segment, possibly from a read error. V gene TRBV29-1 combines with J gene TRBJ2-1, with 9 positions matching TRBD2. The germline gives CDR1 SQVTM, CDR2 ANQGSEA. This CDR3 is 14 amino acids long. The CDR3 DNA follows: TGCAGCGTTGTTACTAGCGGGCTGTACAATGAGCAGTCCTTC. Its protein product is CSVVTSGLYNEQSF.

Of note for this clonotype: A junction boundary mismatches the germline segment, possibly from a read error. The chain recombines TRBV11-2 with TRBJ2-3; D might be TRBD2 (6 bases). CDR3 length: 17 amino acids. Germline V gene data show CDR1 as SGHAT and CDR2 as FQNNGV. In DNA, the CDR3 is TGTGCCAGCAGCTTAGTCTCCGGCGACCCTAGCGCAGATACGCGGTATTTT. This translates into CASSLVSGDPSADTRYF.

Concerning this clonotype: This sequence may be a read error, since a much larger clone differs from it by one base. The J gene is TRBJ1-3, the V gene TRBV5-6; weak D call: TRBD1 (5 bases). Germline CDR1 is SGHDT and CDR2 is YYEEEE. The CDR3 has 15 amino acids. CDR3 region: CVSSAGPNSGNTIYF. CDR3 coding DNA: TGTGTCAGCAGCGCGGGACCGAACTCTGGAAACACCATATATTTT.

A word on this clonotype: A junction boundary mismatches the germline segment, possibly from a read error. The J gene is TRBJ2-6, the V gene TRBV6-1, with a tentative D call TRBD1 (6 bases). There are 16 residues in the CDR3. The germline V gene encodes CDR1 MNHNS and CDR2 SASEGT. This chain's CDR3 is CASSPSSGAGANVLTF. Written as DNA, the CDR3 is TGTGCCAGCAGCCCCAGCTCAGGGGCTGGGGCCAACGTCCTGACCTTC.

This clonotype was observed a single time. Sequence at one end of the junction differs from germline and may be a read error. The rearrangement uses TRBV4-1 and TRBJ2-7, with 7 positions matching TRBD2. The CDR3 totals 15 residues. The germline gives CDR1 MGHRA, CDR2 YSYEKL. For the CDR3, the DNA is TGCCCCAGCAGCCAGGAGGCTAGCGGATACTACGAGCAGTACTTC. Translating gives CPSSQEASGYYEQYF.

A word on this clonotype: Relative to the germline gene, one junction end is altered; a read error may explain this. This chain uses TRBV11-2 with TRBJ2-7, with 7 bases that match TRBD1. The CDR3 totals 14 residues. CDR1 and CDR2 from the germline V gene are SGHAT and FQNNGV. The CDR3 loop is CTSSSAGTEYEQYF. Here the CDR3 DNA reads TGTACCAGCAGTTCAGCCGGGACAGAATACGAGCAATACTTC. The full variable domain, in which reference TRBV11-2 and TRBJ2-7 provide the parts outside the CDR3, is EAGVAQSPRYKIIEKRQSVAFWCNPISGHATLYWYQQILGQGPKLLIQFQNNGVVDDSQLPKDRFSAERLKGVDSTLKIQPAKLEDSAVYLCTSSSAGTEYEQYFGPGTRLTVT.

Note on this clonotype: Given the absence of the conserved phenylalanine or tryptophan at the CDR3 end, a read error is likely. The J gene is TRBJ1-6, the V gene TRBV12-3 or TRBV12-4; D is possibly TRBD1 (5 bases). V was pared by 5 bases and J by 10 bases, with 21 bases between. The CDR3 is made up of 16 amino acids. The DNA of the CDR3 is TGTGCCAGCAGTCCATGCTCGGGCAGGGTGGGATCACCCCTCCACTAT. Amino acid sequence: CASSPCSGRVGSPLHY.

With respect to this clonotype: A read error is likely, as this CDR3 ends without the conserved phenylalanine or tryptophan. The rearrangement links TRBV24-1 to TRBJ2-2; 11 bases align to TRBD1. The germline V gene encodes CDR1 KGHDR and CDR2 SFDVKD. The CDR3 runs 17 residues. The CDR3 DNA is TGTGCCACTAGTGATCTGGGGACAGGGGGAAGCACCGGGGAGCTGTTTTAT. Translation: CATSDLGTGGSTGELFY.

This clonotype was observed once. The junction does not match germline at one end; this may be a read error. The rearrangement uses TRBV12-3 or TRBV12-4 and TRBJ2-3; D call uncertain. This CDR3 has 12 amino acids. The CDR3 sequence: CASSGAADMQYF. The DNA of the CDR3 is TGTGCCAGCAGTGGAGCCGCAGATATGCAGTATTTT.

This clonotype has a count of ten or more. V usage is TRBV5-5 and J usage is TRBJ2-3, with 11 bases aligning to TRBD2. Trimming at V came to 3 bases and at J to 1 base, leaving 10 bases not matched to a gene. The CDR3 consists of 18 residues. Germline V gives CDR1 SGHKS, CDR2 YYEKEE (reference sequence). The CDR3: CASSSGSLAGARTDTQYF. The CDR3 coding sequence is TGTGCCAGCAGCTCCGGGTCACTAGCGGGAGCCCGCACAGATACGCAGTATTTT.

This clonotype was found once. No conserved phenylalanine or tryptophan is present at the end of the CDR3, so a read error is the likely explanation. The rearrangement joins TRBV11-3 to TRBJ1-1; no clear D gene. V was trimmed by 5 bases and J by 2 bases, leaving 12 bases between them. This CDR3 is 14 amino acids long. Germline assignment: CDR1 SGHNT and CDR2 YENEEA. Here the CDR3 DNA reads TGTGCCAGCAGCCTCGGTCGGGCCAACACTGAAGCTTTCCTT. Amino acid sequence: CASSLGRANTEAFL.

With respect to this clonotype: Germline and junction disagree at one end, which may indicate a read error. This chain uses TRBV6-1 with TRBJ2-4; TRBD1 is a possible D gene (6 bases). The CDR3 spans 18 residues. The germline CDR1 and CDR2 sequences are MNHNS and SASEGT. CDR3 coding DNA: TGTGCTAGCAGGCCGACAGGCGGAACTGTTCAAGCCCAAAACATTCAGTACTTC. Its protein is CASRPTGGTVQAQNIQYF.

The chain has TRBV20-1 and TRBJ2-2; 11 bases agree with TRBD2. This CDR3 region has 16 residues. Germline lookup yields CDR1 DFQATT and CDR2 SNEGSKA (reference sequence). Trimming took 0 bases from V and 0 from J; bases not matched to a gene: 0. The CDR3 loop is CSARDSGRANTGELFF. For the CDR3, the DNA is TGCAGTGCTAGAGATAGCGGGAGGGCGAACACCGGGGAGCTGTTTTTT.

With regard to this clonotype: Here the CDR3 omits its conserved ending phenylalanine or tryptophan, so a read error is the likely source. The CDR3 region is CVSSQIETRQPQHL. CDR3 nucleotide sequence: TGTGTCAGCAGCCAAATAGAGACGCGGCAGCCCCAGCATTTA. V is TRBV4-2 and J is TRBJ1-5; no clear D gene. The germline V gene encodes CDR1 LGHNA and CDR2 YNFKEQ. This CDR3 contains 14 residues.

A word on this clonotype: One end of the junction varies from germline; a read error may be responsible. The gene calls are TRBV4-1 and TRBJ1-1, with D possibly TRBD1 on 5 matching bases. The V gene's germline CDR1 is MGHRA and CDR2 YSYEKL. This CDR3 has 15 residues. CDR3 DNA: TGCGCCAGCGTGGTCCGACAGAGAGCCCGAACTGAAGTTTTCTTT. It translates to CASVVRQRARTEVFF.

The rearrangement uses TRBV11-2 and TRBJ2-3; D unclear. There are 15 residues in the CDR3. Germline CDR1 is SGHAT and CDR2 is FQNNGV. V was shortened by 6 bases and J by 2 bases, with 15 bases between the two germline ends. CDR3 region: CASRLLSEVTDTQYF. The DNA of the CDR3 is TGTGCCAGCAGGCTGCTCAGCGAGGTCACAGATACGCAGTATTTT.

On this clonotype itself: At one boundary the junction diverges from the germline segment, which might be a read error. The chain is built from TRBV11-2 and TRBJ2-7; D unresolved. CDR3 length: 13 amino acids. Germline V gene data show CDR1 as SGHAT and CDR2 as FQNNGV. Here the CDR3 reads CVSSLESTYGQYF. CDR3 nucleotide sequence: TGTGTCAGCAGCTTAGAGTCCACCTACGGGCAGTACTTC.

As to this clonotype: Since no conserved phenylalanine or tryptophan closes the CDR3, a read error is the likely cause. The limits of the CDR3 on the DNA are not certain, so only TCRdb's listed CDR3 is given. The CDR3 region is CSVEILRDSTDTHYY. The rearrangement links TRBV29-1 to TRBJ2-3; the table assigns TRBD1, which was not confirmed against the DNA. Both ends counted, the CDR3 spans 15 residues. Germline-derived CDR1 and CDR2 are SQVTM and ANQGSEA.

The V gene is TRBV6-5, the J gene TRBJ2-7; D uncertain. The germline gives CDR1 MNHEY, CDR2 SVGAGI. The ends were cut back, 0 bases at V and 9 bases at J, with 21 bases in the middle. The CDR3 runs 16 residues. CDR3 in amino acids: CASSYSGASAPDVQYF. As DNA, the CDR3 is TGTGCCAGCAGTTACTCGGGTGCCTCCGCCCCAGACGTGCAGTACTTC.

This sequence joins TRBV6-7 and TRBJ2-1, with TRBD2 matching over 8 bases. TRBV6-7 is an ORF for which the function is uncertain. The CDR3 loop spans 16 amino acids. Germline trimming cut 7 bases from V and 8 bases from J; bases unmatched to any gene: 16. The CDR3 is CASNRTSYPRYDEQFF. For the CDR3, the DNA is TGTGCCAGCAATCGGACTAGCTACCCTCGTTACGATGAGCAGTTCTTC.

Regarding this clonotype: A read error is possible here, since a much larger clone lies one base away. This rearrangement joins TRBV4-1 to TRBJ2-3, with a weak D call TRBD1 (5 bases). CDR3 length: 12 amino acids. Germline CDR1 and CDR2: MGHRA and YSYEKL. This CDR3 is CASSQSTDMQYF. The CDR3 coding sequence is TGCGCCAGCAGCCAATCGACAGATATGCAGTATTTT.

This clonotype was seen more than once but under ten times. This clone may be a read error of a much larger clone one base away. The chain recombines TRBV6-5 with TRBJ2-2, with D perhaps matching TRBD2 (6 bases). Germline CDR1 and CDR2: MNHEY and SVGAGI. The CDR3 is 13 amino acids. The CDR3 bases are TGTGCCACGCGGGGCCAGAACACCGGGGGGCTGTTTTTT. This codes for CATRGQNTGGLFF.

The V gene is TRBV10-2, the J gene TRBJ2-1; 9 nucleotides agree with TRBD2. Germline-derived CDR1 and CDR2 are WSHSY and SAAADI. CDR3 length: 16 amino acids. Here the CDR3 reads CASCDVVGLANNEQFF. CDR3 DNA sequence: TGCGCTAGCTGTGATGTAGTGGGACTAGCTAACAATGAGCAGTTCTTC.

Details on this clonotype: A read error is possible here, since a much larger clone lies one base away. V and J are TRBV5-6 and TRBJ1-6, with a weak D call TRBD1 (6 bases). CDR1 and CDR2 (germline): SGHDT, YYEEEE. The V end lost 6 bases, the J end lost 5 bases, and 18 bases lay between the germline ends. The CDR3 consists of 16 residues. DNA for the CDR3: TGTGCCAGCAACTTACCCAGGGGAATGGATAATTCACCCCTCCACTTT. Translating gives CASNLPRGMDNSPLHF.

This clonotype was seen a single time. The junction does not match germline at one end; this may be a read error. The CDR3 DNA follows: TGTGCCAGCAGCTTACAGGGAGCGGATTCACCCTTCCACTTT. Translated, it gives CASSLQGADSPFHF. The V and J genes are TRBV11-2 and TRBJ1-6, with a tentative D call TRBD1 (5 bases). CDR1 is SGHAT and CDR2 is FQNNGV in the germline V gene. This CDR3 has 14 residues.

CDR3 DNA sequence: TGTGCCAGCAGTTCCTCGGGACTTATGGATGCAGGGGATGACTATGGCTACACCTTC. It translates to CASSSSGLMDAGDDYGYTF. The chain recombines TRBV28 with TRBJ1-2, with D perhaps TRBD1 (6 bases). In germline, CDR1 is MDHEN, CDR2 SYDVKM. Deletions cut 4 bases from V and 3 bases from J, with 27 bases between. The CDR3 is 19 amino acids.